This TCR beta chain was documented in a study of patients and donors after allogeneic stem cell transplantation. Looked up from germline, CDR1 is SGHTA and CDR2 is FQGNSA. The J segment lost 0 bases and the V segment lost 6 bases, leaving 5 bases of the junction unmatched. The CDR3 has 15 residues. TCRdb ran MiXCR on the RT-PCR reads and lists one entry per CDR3 protein. The table includes about 160,000 distinct CDR3 sequences, 24% detected once. The sequence derives from a human donor who was either an allogeneic HSCT recipient or a stem cell or donor lymphocyte infusion donor (not recorded which). It is not recorded whose cells these are; they may come from a transplant donor. The sample was blood, either unsorted or a sorted T cell fraction (not recorded which). The chain is built from TRBV7-2 and TRBJ2-1; 7 bases agree with TRBD1. The CDR3 DNA sequence: TGTGCCAGCAGTACCGGGACAGTCTCCTACAATGAGCAGTTCTTC. It is translated as CASSTGTVSYNEQFF.